Following are 5 T cell receptor beta chains from one sample sequenced in a study of T cells in Graves' hyperthyroidism and ophthalmopathy. Amplification yielded TCR beta CDR3 regions, with RNA transcripts as the source. First-round RT-PCR targeting the TCR CDR3 was performed with the HTBI primer set. TCRdb re-derived calls from the multiplex PCR reads in MiXCR, one entry per CDR3 protein. The data show 270,000 or so distinct CDR3 sequences, less than 30% seen once. Sequenced: blood. Source of these receptors: a man aged 35 to 55 with Graves' hyperthyroidism that later progressed to Graves' ophthalmopathy.

At least ten counts were recorded for this clonotype. This sequence joins TRBV5-6 and TRBJ2-2, with D possibly matching TRBD2 (5 bases). V lost 6 bases and J 7 bases, leaving 13 bases between the germline ends. Germline-derived CDR1 and CDR2 are SGHDT and YYEEEE. This CDR3 comprises 13 residues. CDR3 DNA: TGTGCCAGCACCTCATTCCGGGACGGGGAGCTGTTTTTT. This encodes CASTSFRDGELFF. Complete variable domain (other parts from reference TRBV5-6 and TRBJ2-2): DAGVTQSPTHLIKTRGQQVTLRCSPKSGHDTVSWYQQALGQGPQFIFQYYEEEERQRGNFPDRFSGHQFPNYSSELNVNALLLGDSALYLCASTSFRDGELFFGEGSRLTVL.

V usage is TRBV28 and J usage is TRBJ1-5; tentative D call: TRBD1 (5 bases). With 3 bases removed from V and 2 bases from J, the gap between germline ends came to 17 bases. The germline gives CDR1 MDHEN, CDR2 SYDVKM. There are 17 residues in the CDR3. The CDR3 protein is CASSLVAGSGGNQPQHF. The CDR3 DNA sequence: TGTGCCAGCAGTTTGGTCGCAGGGTCCGGGGGCAATCAGCCCCAGCATTTT.

This clonotype was found many times. The V call is TRBV11-1, the J call TRBJ1-1; tentatively, D is TRBD1 (6 bases). Germline V CDR1 and CDR2: SGHAT, FQDESV (reference sequence). Trimming removed 3 bases at V and 0 bases at J, with 11 bases between. The CDR3 length is 15 residues. CDR3 nucleotide sequence: TGTGCCAGCAGCTTTTACAGGGAAATGAACACTGAAGCTTTCTTT. Protein sequence: CASSFYREMNTEAFF.

There are many counts of this clonotype. The rearrangement joins TRBV6-2 or TRBV6-3 to TRBJ1-1; D gene ambiguous. The germline V and J ends were trimmed by 10 bases and 1 base, with 7 bases remaining between them. The CDR3 has 11 residues. Germline values: CDR1 MNHEY, CDR2 SVGEGT. CDR3 sequence reads: CAILGNTEAFF. CDR3 coding DNA: TGTGCCATCCTTGGGAACACTGAAGCTTTCTTT.

This clonotype has at least ten counts. The chain carries TRBV20-1 and TRBJ2-2; 14 bases match TRBD2. CDR3 size: 18 residues. V shed 1 base and J 1 base; nucleotides not matched to a gene: 5. The V gene's germline CDR1 is DFQATT and CDR2 SNEGSKA (reference sequence). In DNA, the CDR3 is TGCAGTGCTAGAGGGACTAGCGGGAGGTCAAGGAACACCGGGGAGCTGTTTTTT. Amino acids: CSARGTSGRSRNTGELFF.